The source of this TCR beta chain is a study of identical twins. Unique molecular identifiers were in the cDNA, with template-switch universal primer binding. One entry per CDR3 protein, called by TCRdb with MiXCR from the 5' RACE reads. Among 200,000 to 300,000 distinct CDR3 sequences listed, roughly 13% were seen once. The sample was also reused in another study, on yellow fever vaccine responses in identical twins.

Sequencing was done on a sample of memory (CD45RO+) T cells sorted from blood. The sequence was collected from a young woman in good health.

This chain's CDR3 is CASSLGPDRGAFF. The CDR3 region has the DNA TGTGCCAGCAGCTTAGGTCCGGACAGGGGGGCTTTCTTT. V usage is TRBV7-2 and J usage is TRBJ1-1; 10 bases are shared with TRBD1. CDR3 size: 13 residues. V lost 1 base to trimming and J lost 11 bases; unmatched junction nucleotides: 4. Germline V gives CDR1 SGHTA, CDR2 FQGNSA.